This record looks at one T cell receptor (beta chain) sequence and its context. The repertoire was sequenced with immunoSEQ multiplex PCR; TCRdb's copy has only in-frame clones and lacks some. This table has 11,000 to 15,000 clones, around 70% appearing once. V dropped 4 bases and J dropped 7; count of bases not matched to a gene: 5. The CDR3 runs 14 residues. Germline V gives CDR1 MNHEY, CDR2 SVGAGI. These data are taken from a study of sequential checkpoint blockade in melanoma. The treatment denotes: randomized to nivolumab then ipilimumab (arm A) or the reverse (arm B). Live CD3+CD8+ CD19− CD56− cells were sorted from PBMCs.

The sample here was CD8+ T cells sorted from blood (inferred from file names), taken from a patient given nivolumab and ipilimumab in sequence. The receptor comes from a human donor with melanoma. The chain couples TRBV6-5 to TRBJ2-1, with 9 positions matching TRBD2. Here the CDR3 DNA reads TGTGCCAGCAGTTTAGCGGGAGTTTGGAATGAGCAGTTCTTC. Translating it yields CASSLAGVWNEQFF.